The 21 T cell receptor beta chains below come from one sample, sequenced in a study of identifying expanded T cells in peripheral blood. Repertoires were generated with immunoSEQ multiplex PCR, while TCRdb's copy carries only in-frame clones and drops some. Of about 97,000 clones detected, about nine tenths appear once; the ten largest clones hold 12% to 15%. The specimen sequenced was blood. The receptor set was obtained from a person aged 18-69 years in good health.

The chain joins TRBV7-2 to TRBJ2-3; 14 bases fit TRBD2. Germline V CDR1 and CDR2: SGHTA, FQGNSA. The V and J ends lost 3 bases and 6 bases, in that order; junction bases with no gene match: 5. The CDR3 spans 16 residues. For the CDR3, the DNA is TGTGCCAGCAGCTTGACTAGCGGGGGGGCCCTTGATACGCAGTATTTT. It codes for CASSLTSGGALDTQYF.

The gene calls are TRBV9 and TRBJ1-3; tentatively, D is TRBD1 (5 bases). Germline loops: CDR1 SGDLS, CDR2 YYNGEE. The CDR3 extends over 14 amino acids. Deletions cut 1 base from V and 5 bases from J, with 10 bases between. The chain's CDR3 is CASSVQGARNTIYF. The CDR3 DNA is TGTGCCAGCAGCGTACAGGGCGCGCGAAACACCATATATTTT.

The chain uses TRBV28 and TRBJ2-7, with 9 positions matching TRBD2. V shed 7 bases, J shed 5 bases, and the junction held 9 bases outside the gene matches. CDR3 length: 14 residues. Looked up from germline, CDR1 is MDHEN and CDR2 is SYDVKM. The CDR3 reads CASNGGRALNEQYF. DNA of the CDR3: TGTGCCAGCAATGGCGGGAGGGCCCTCAACGAGCAGTACTTC.

This rearrangement joins TRBV10-2 to TRBJ2-1; D is unclear. Per germline, CDR1 WSHSY and CDR2 SAAADI. Trimming took 3 bases from V and 9 from J, leaving 12 bases between them. The CDR3 has 13 residues. Written as DNA, the CDR3 is TGCGCCAGCAGTGATGCGGCACGAGGTGAGCAGTTCTTC. Translating it yields CASSDAARGEQFF.

The chain carries TRBV18 and TRBJ2-2; 9 nucleotides agree with TRBD2. The CDR3 is made up of 16 amino acids. V lost 0 bases to trimming and J lost 5 bases; unmatched junction nucleotides: 4. Germline V gives CDR1 KGHSH, CDR2 LQKENI. The CDR3 nucleotides are TGTGCCAGCTCACCACCGGTAGCGGGAGCGACCGGGGAGCTGTTTTTT. This gives the protein CASSPPVAGATGELFF.

This sequence joins TRBV5-4 and TRBJ1-2; the match to TRBD1 covers 9 bases. V was clipped by 6 bases and J by 7 bases; unmatched bases: 10. The germline V gene encodes CDR1 SGHNT and CDR2 YYREEE (reference sequence). The length of the CDR3 is 14 residues. The CDR3, as DNA: TGTGCCAGCAACATGGGACAGGGTAGTTTTGGCTACACCTTC. It yields the protein CASNMGQGSFGYTF.

The chain has TRBV19 and TRBJ2-7; D assignment may be TRBD1 or TRBD2 (6 bases each). Per the germline V gene, CDR1 is LNHDA and CDR2 is SQIVND (reference sequence). The germline V and J ends were trimmed by 6 bases and 3 bases, with 15 bases remaining between them. CDR3 length: 14 residues. The CDR3 here is CASRPRGPGYEQYF. As DNA, the CDR3 is TGTGCCAGTAGGCCTCGGGGGCCAGGCTACGAGCAGTACTTC.

The chain uses TRBV6-1 and TRBJ2-7; 7 positions match TRBD1. The CDR3 consists of 13 residues. The germline gives CDR1 MNHNS, CDR2 SASEGT. Losses at the gene ends were 6 bases for V and 3 bases for J; bases not matched to a gene: 5. CDR3 nucleotides: TGTGCCAGCAGCCAGGACAGGCTCTACGAGCAGTACTTC. Encoded protein: CASSQDRLYEQYF.

The chain uses TRBV9 and TRBJ2-1, with no clear D. Deletions cut 0 bases from V and 7 bases from J, with 5 bases between. Looked up from germline, CDR1 is SGDLS and CDR2 is YYNGEE. This CDR3 comprises 12 residues. The CDR3 region has the DNA TGTGCCAGCAGCGTAGGTGCAAATGAGCAGTTCTTC. This translates into CASSVGANEQFF.

V gene TRBV11-3 combines with J gene TRBJ1-1; D might be TRBD1 (6 bases). Germline CDR1 SGHNT, CDR2 YENEEA. The CDR3 is 14 residues long. Deletions cut 5 bases from V and 1 base from J, with 11 bases between. Here the CDR3 DNA reads TGTGCCAGCAGCGCGGGACATGGGAACACTGAAGCTTTCTTT. This translates into CASSAGHGNTEAFF.

This clone has a handful of counts. The gene calls are TRBV6-5 and TRBJ1-1, with D possibly being TRBD1 (5 bases). V was cut by 0 bases and J by 3 bases, with 14 bases left in between. The CDR3 is made up of 16 amino acids. The germline gives CDR1 MNHEY, CDR2 SVGAGI. The CDR3 region has the DNA TGTGCCAGCAGTTACTCCGCGGGACGGGTAGACACTGAAGCTTTCTTT. It codes for CASSYSAGRVDTEAFF.

The chain couples TRBV10-2 to TRBJ2-6; 7 bases agree with TRBD1. The trim removed 2 bases at V and 0 bases at J, leaving 1 base unmatched. CDR1 and CDR2 (germline): WSHSY, SAAADI. This CDR3 is 16 amino acids long. The CDR3 reads CASSENRGSGANVLTF. CDR3 nucleotide sequence: TGCGCCAGCAGTGAGAACAGGGGCTCTGGGGCCAACGTCCTGACTTTC.

CDR3 region: CASSEALLEKLFF. For the CDR3, the DNA is TGTGCCAGCAGTGAAGCCCTCCTGGAAAAACTGTTTTTT. The genes are TRBV2 and TRBJ1-4; no definite D call. Trimming removed 0 bases at V and 8 bases at J, with 7 bases between. Germline CDR1 and CDR2: SNHLY and FYNNEI. The CDR3 contains 13 residues.

The J gene is TRBJ2-5, the V gene TRBV4-1, with TRBD1 as a possible D gene (5 bases). The germline V gene has CDR1 MGHRA and CDR2 YSYEKL. Trimming cost V 4 bases and J 2 bases, with 11 bases left between them. There are 14 residues in the CDR3. The CDR3 here is CASSPTGLQETQYF. CDR3 in DNA: TGCGCCAGCAGCCCCACAGGCCTTCAAGAGACCCAGTACTTC.

The chain combines TRBV28 with TRBJ2-5, with D unclear. The V and J ends lost 2 bases and 5 bases respectively, with 9 bases between them. The V gene's germline CDR1 is MDHEN and CDR2 SYDVKM. The CDR3 runs to 13 residues. This chain's CDR3 is CASSLPPGETQYF. The CDR3 bases are TGTGCCAGCAGTTTACCCCCCGGGGAGACCCAGTACTTC.

The chain uses TRBV7-3 and TRBJ1-5; TRBD1 is a possible D gene (6 bases). V was shortened by 5 bases and J by 9 bases, with 14 bases between the two germline ends. CDR3 length: 13 amino acids. Germline CDR1 and CDR2: SGHTA and FQGTGA. The CDR3: CASSHPGEGPQHF. CDR3 coding DNA: TGTGCCAGCAGCCACCCAGGGGAAGGGCCCCAGCATTTT.

The chain couples TRBV7-9 to TRBJ2-2, with 14 bases that match TRBD2. The trim removed 1 base at V and 3 bases at J, leaving 1 base unmatched. Germline assignment: CDR1 SEHNR and CDR2 FQNEAQ (reference sequence). The CDR3 sequence is 17 residues long. The DNA of the CDR3 is TGTGCCAGCAGCTTAGAGGGACTAGCGGGAGACACCGGGGAGCTGTTTTTT. Its protein is CASSLEGLAGDTGELFF.

This clone has a handful of counts. V gene TRBV7-2 combines with J gene TRBJ2-1; D might be TRBD2 (5 bases). Germline CDR1 SGHTA, CDR2 FQGNSA. The V and J ends lost 7 bases and 0 bases respectively, with 16 bases between them. This CDR3 region has 16 residues. The CDR3: CASTLRPGSSYNEQFF. In DNA form, the CDR3 reads TGTGCCAGCACTCTCAGGCCGGGATCCTCCTACAATGAGCAGTTCTTC.

The chain's CDR3 is CASSLDVAGRSSGYTF. CDR3 DNA: TGTGCCAGCAGCTTAGATGTGGCAGGGAGGAGCTCTGGCTACACCTTC. The rearrangement uses TRBV11-2 and TRBJ1-2, with D maybe TRBD1 (5 bases). Trimming cost V 0 bases and J 7 bases, with 18 bases left between them. Per germline, CDR1 SGHAT and CDR2 FQNNGV. This CDR3 contains 16 residues.

This chain uses TRBV11-2 with TRBJ2-5, with a possible D match to TRBD1 (6 bases). In germline, CDR1 is SGHAT, CDR2 FQNNGV. The CDR3 has 14 residues. The germline V and J ends were trimmed by 4 bases and 5 bases, with 14 bases remaining between them. CDR3 sequence: CASSSRRDIETQYF. Here the CDR3 DNA reads TGTGCCAGCAGCTCCCGACGGGACATTGAGACCCAGTACTTC.

CDR3 loop: CASSKTAFGEKLFF. The CDR3 nucleotides read TGTGCCAGCAGCAAAACAGCTTTTGGGGAAAAACTGTTTTTT. The gene calls are TRBV2 and TRBJ1-4; D is undetermined. The V gene's germline CDR1 is SNHLY and CDR2 FYNNEI. V dropped 6 bases and J dropped 8 bases, with 16 bases sitting between them. CDR3 length equals 14 residues. Looking up the rest from reference TRBV2 and TRBJ1-4 gives the full variable domain: EPEVTQTPSHQVTQMGQEVILRCVPISNHLYFYWYRQILGQKVEFLVSFYNNEISEKSEIFDDQFSVERPDGSNFTLKIRSTKLEDSAMYFCASSKTAFGEKLFFGSGTQLSVL.